A selection of T cell receptor beta chains follows, all from one sample in a study of blood T cells in healthy people across ages. A single record per CDR3 protein comes from TCRdb applying MiXCR to the 5' RACE reads. The sample lists hundreds of thousands of distinct CDR3 sequences, around 21% occurring once. Sequenced: blood. The receptors shown here come from a man aged 65-85 years in good health. Both conserved end residues are part of each CDR3. The D gene is left open where the match is weak. Only some rows state a clone size, as once, few, many or a class for expanded clones.

V: TRBV3-1; size: NA; D: NA; J: TRBJ2-7; DNA: TGTGCCAGCAGCCAAGATGCCAGGGGAGGGGAGCAGTACTTC; CDR3: CASSQDARGGEQYF
V: TRBV18; size: NA; D: NA; J: TRBJ2-7; DNA: TGTGCCAGCTCACCAGACCATGCGTCCTACGAGCAGTACTTC; CDR3: CASSPDHASYEQYF
V: TRBV12-3/TRBV12-4; size: NA; D: NA; J: TRBJ2-7; DNA: TGTGCCAGCAGTTTAATGTCGAGCAACGAGCAGTACTTC; CDR3: CASSLMSSNEQYF
V: TRBV5-1; size: few; D: TRBD1; J: TRBJ2-2; DNA: TGCGCCAGCAGCTTGTCTGGGGACAGGCCAACGAACACCGGGGAGCTGTTTTTT; CDR3: CASSLSGDRPTNTGELFF
V: TRBV6-2/TRBV6-3; size: few; D: TRBD2; J: TRBJ2-7; DNA: TGTGCCAGCAGTTACTCTCTTTCAGCGGGAGGGAGTGTGGTCCACGAGCAGTACTTC; CDR3: CASSYSLSAGGSVVHEQYF
V: TRBV12-3/TRBV12-4; size: few; D: TRBD2; J: TRBJ2-1; DNA: TGTGCCAGCAGTTTAGAGGGAGGGCCGTTTAATGAGCAGTTCTTC; CDR3: CASSLEGGPFNEQFF
V: TRBV6-6; size: NA; D: NA; J: TRBJ2-3; DNA: TGTGCCAGCAGTTATGAAGGAACAGATACGCAGTATTTT; CDR3: CASSYEGTDTQYF
V: TRBV20-1; size: few; D: NA; J: TRBJ2-3; DNA: TGCAGTGCTACAAGGGGGGGGGTCCTCACAGATACGCAGTATTTT; CDR3: CSATRGGVLTDTQYF
V: TRBV10-2; size: few; D: TRBD2; J: TRBJ2-4; DNA: TGCGCCAGCAGTGAGAGGGGGACTAGCGGAGCCAAAAACATTCAGTACTTC; CDR3: CASSERGTSGAKNIQYF
V: TRBV4-1; size: NA; D: NA; J: TRBJ1-6; DNA: TGCGCCAGCAGTCAAGATTATGGCAGTTATAATTCACCCCTCCACTTT; CDR3: CASSQDYGSYNSPLHF
V: TRBV5-1; size: NA; D: NA; J: TRBJ1-1; DNA: TGCGCCAGCAGTTCGCCGAGGCACACTGAAGCTTTATTT; CDR3: CASSSPRHTEALF
V: TRBV7-9; size: NA; D: TRBD1; J: TRBJ2-1; DNA: TGTGCCAGCAGCTCCGACAGGGTCTCCAATGAGCAGTTCTTC; CDR3: CASSSDRVSNEQFF
V: TRBV4-1; size: few; D: TRBD2; J: TRBJ2-5; DNA: TGCGCCAGCAGCCGGGGACTAGTCGGGACCCAGTACTTC; CDR3: CASSRGLVGTQYF
V: TRBV28; size: few; D: TRBD2; J: TRBJ2-2; DNA: TGTGCCAGCAGTTCCCTGGGACTAGGCCACACCGGGGAGCTGTTTTTT; CDR3: CASSSLGLGHTGELFF
V: TRBV24-1; size: NA; D: NA; J: TRBJ2-5; DNA: TGTGCCACCAGTGGGAGGTTGCCCTACGAGCAGCACTTC; CDR3: CATSGRLPYEQHF
V: TRBV6-2/TRBV6-3; size: NA; D: TRBD2; J: TRBJ2-1; DNA: TGTGCCAGCAAACCGGGACTAGCGTTTAATGAGCAGTTCTTC; CDR3: CASKPGLAFNEQFF
V: TRBV7-2; size: NA; D: NA; J: TRBJ2-1; DNA: TGTGCCAGCAGCTTCCCGCAGGCCTATTACAATGAGCAGTTCTTC; CDR3: CASSFPQAYYNEQFF
V: TRBV5-5; size: few; D: TRBD1; J: TRBJ2-7; DNA: TGTGCCAGCAGCTTTGTGGGACAGGGAACCTACGAGCAGTACTTC; CDR3: CASSFVGQGTYEQYF
V: TRBV28; size: NA; D: NA; J: TRBJ2-2; DNA: TGTGCCAGCAGTTCGACGGGACGGGGCGGGGAGCTGTTTTTT; CDR3: CASSSTGRGGELFF
V: TRBV28; size: NA; D: TRBD2; J: TRBJ2-1; DNA: TGTGCCAGCAGTTCTAGCGGGAGAGGCGATGAGCAGTTCTTC; CDR3: CASSSSGRGDEQFF
V: TRBV20-1; size: NA; D: TRBD2; J: TRBJ2-3; DNA: TGCAGTGCTAGCGGGGGGTGGGGCACAGATACGCAGTATTTT; CDR3: CSASGGWGTDTQYF
V: TRBV5-1; size: NA; D: TRBD1; J: TRBJ1-4; DNA: TGCGCCAGCAGCTTGTCAGGGGGCACTGAAAAACTGTTTTTT; CDR3: CASSLSGGTEKLFF
V: TRBV28; size: NA; D: TRBD1; J: TRBJ2-1; DNA: TGTGCCAGCAGCCAGGACAGGGGGGACAATGAGCAGTTCTTC; CDR3: CASSQDRGDNEQFF
V: TRBV15; size: NA; D: NA; J: TRBJ1-4; DNA: TGTGCCACCAGCCTAGAAGGGGGGGTAACTAATGAAAAACTGTTTTTT; CDR3: CATSLEGGVTNEKLFF
V: TRBV7-9; size: few; D: NA; J: TRBJ2-7; DNA: TGTGCCAGCAGCCCAACTGCAGTGCACGAGCAGTACTTC; CDR3: CASSPTAVHEQYF
V: TRBV14; size: many; D: NA; J: TRBJ2-4; DNA: TGTGCCAGCAGCCTACAACCTAGAGCCATTCAGTACTTC; CDR3: CASSLQPRAIQYF
V: TRBV20-1; size: NA; D: NA; J: TRBJ2-7; DNA: TGCAGTGCTAGGGTGATCGACGGATACGAGCAGTACTTC; CDR3: CSARVIDGYEQYF
V: TRBV14; size: few; D: NA; J: TRBJ2-5; DNA: TGTGCCAGCAGCCAAGGTGGCACTACGGGGACCCAGTACTTC; CDR3: CASSQGGTTGTQYF
V: TRBV29-1; size: NA; D: NA; J: TRBJ2-7; DNA: TGCAGCGTTGCGAGGGGTTCTGGAGCCTACGAGCAGTACTTC; CDR3: CSVARGSGAYEQYF
V: TRBV7-9; size: few; D: NA; J: TRBJ2-7; DNA: TGTGCCACCGTCGTGGGTAGCGCCTCCTACGAGCAGTACTTC; CDR3: CATVVGSASYEQYF
V: TRBV2; size: few; D: TRBD1; J: TRBJ2-7; DNA: TGTGCCAGCAGTACTAAACGGACAGGGTCCCCCTACGAGCAGTACTTC; CDR3: CASSTKRTGSPYEQYF
V: TRBV12-3/TRBV12-4; size: NA; D: TRBD1; J: TRBJ2-3; DNA: TGTGCCAGCACTACGACAGGGGGTCCCGCAGATACGCAGTATTTT; CDR3: CASTTTGGPADTQYF
V: TRBV7-2; size: few; D: NA; J: TRBJ2-4; DNA: TGTGCCAGCGGGCGTGGGGGGTCAAAAAACATTCAGTACTTC; CDR3: CASGRGGSKNIQYF
V: TRBV29-1; size: few; D: TRBD1; J: TRBJ2-7; DNA: TGCAGCGTCCCTGGCCACAGGGGGTCGCTTTTCCGCTCCTACGAGCAGTACTTC; CDR3: CSVPGHRGSLFRSYEQYF
V: TRBV7-9; size: many; D: NA; J: TRBJ1-4; DNA: TGTGCCAGCAGCTGGGAGGTGGAAAAACTGTTTTTT; CDR3: CASSWEVEKLFF
V: TRBV24-1; size: NA; D: TRBD2; J: TRBJ2-3; DNA: TGTGCCACCAGCGATTGGAGCGGGAGGGGGACAGATACGCAGTATTTT; CDR3: CATSDWSGRGTDTQYF
V: TRBV4-1; size: many; D: NA; J: TRBJ2-7; DNA: TGCGCCAGCAGCCAAGATCAGTGGGCAGCCTACGAGCAGTACTTC; CDR3: CASSQDQWAAYEQYF
V: TRBV4-3; size: few; D: TRBD2; J: TRBJ2-4; DNA: TGCGCCAGCAGCCAGCTACTAGCGGGAGGGCAAAACATTCAGTACTTC; CDR3: CASSQLLAGGQNIQYF
V: TRBV15; size: NA; D: TRBD2; J: TRBJ2-5; DNA: TGTGCCACCAGCAGAGTAGCGGGAGGGCCCGAGACCCAGTACTTC; CDR3: CATSRVAGGPETQYF
V: TRBV28; size: few; D: NA; J: TRBJ1-5; DNA: TGTGCCAGCAACAGGAGGGATCAGCCCCAGCATTTT; CDR3: CASNRRDQPQHF
V: TRBV15; size: NA; D: NA; J: TRBJ1-2; DNA: TGTGCCACCGGCAGAGAGCGGAAGGGGGTCGGCTACACCTTC; CDR3: CATGRERKGVGYTF
V: TRBV20-1; size: NA; D: NA; J: TRBJ2-2; DNA: TGCAGTGCTAGAGTAAACGGGGCGAACACCGGGGAGCTGTTTTTT; CDR3: CSARVNGANTGELFF
V: TRBV25-1; size: NA; D: NA; J: TRBJ2-2; DNA: TGTGCCAGCAGTGAATTTAACGGAGTACCCGGGGAGCTGTTTTTT; CDR3: CASSEFNGVPGELFF
V: TRBV12-3/TRBV12-4; size: NA; D: NA; J: TRBJ2-3; DNA: TGTGCCAGCAGAAGTAGAGACAGTTACACAGATACGCAGTATTTT; CDR3: CASRSRDSYTDTQYF
V: TRBV5-1; size: NA; D: NA; J: TRBJ2-1; DNA: TGCGCCAGCAGCTTGGATCGGAGGAGCTCCTACAATGAGCAGTTCTTC; CDR3: CASSLDRRSSYNEQFF
V: TRBV5-1; size: many; D: NA; J: TRBJ1-4; DNA: TGCGCCAGCAGCGCCGAGGGTTTAGTAGGAGAAAAACTGTTTTTT; CDR3: CASSAEGLVGEKLFF
V: TRBV6-5; size: NA; D: NA; J: TRBJ2-5; DNA: TGTGCCAGCAGTCCGGGACACGGAGAAGAGACCCAGTACTTC; CDR3: CASSPGHGEETQYF
V: TRBV14; size: many; D: NA; J: TRBJ2-3; DNA: TGTGCCAGCAGCCAGCTCGGGGGCGGAACCACAGATACGCAGTATTTT; CDR3: CASSQLGGGTTDTQYF
V: TRBV5-1; size: many; D: TRBD1; J: TRBJ1-4; DNA: TGCGCCAGCAGCGTGGACAGGGATAATGAAAAACTGTTTTTT; CDR3: CASSVDRDNEKLFF
V: TRBV2; size: NA; D: TRBD1; J: TRBJ1-6; DNA: TGTGCCAGCACCGGGCAGGACAGGTCGAATAATTCACCCCTCCACTTT; CDR3: CASTGQDRSNNSPLHF
V: TRBV7-9; size: NA; D: TRBD1; J: TRBJ1-6; DNA: TGTGCCAGCAGCTCGTTCCAGGGGGCGCCTCATAATTCACCCCTCCACTTT; CDR3: CASSSFQGAPHNSPLHF
V: TRBV25-1; size: few; D: NA; J: TRBJ1-4; DNA: TGTGCCAGCAGTGAGAGGGGACGGCTTAATGAAAAACTGTTTTTT; CDR3: CASSERGRLNEKLFF
V: TRBV10-3; size: many; D: NA; J: TRBJ2-5; DNA: TGTGCCATCAGTGAGTCCCTCGACAGGCAAGAGACCCAGTACTTC; CDR3: CAISESLDRQETQYF
V: TRBV27; size: few; D: NA; J: TRBJ2-7; DNA: TGTGCCAGCAGCCACAAGGGCCCCTACGAGCAGTACTTC; CDR3: CASSHKGPYEQYF
V: TRBV7-8; size: few; D: NA; J: TRBJ2-3; DNA: TGTGCCAGCAGCCCCAGGGGAGGTAGCCTAGTAGATACGCAGTATTTT; CDR3: CASSPRGGSLVDTQYF